The 7 T cell receptor beta chains below were found in one sample sequenced in a study of blood T cells in healthy people across ages (dated by TCRdb to between 2015 and 2017). The method behind the library was 5' RACE. Sequenced on an Illumina HiSeq 2500. The second PCR ran for roughly 6 to 11 cycles and used a J-beta primer mix along with a sample-barcoded 5' primer. The raw public reads went through TCRdb reprocessing: fastp at Q25, MiXCR clone calling, in-frame beta chains kept. One record per CDR3 amino acid sequence lists the most common genes and DNA. This sample holds about 930,000 distinct CDR3 sequences; roughly 28% were observed only once. The ten largest make up roughly 10% of the sample. The same specimen was also included in a second study, on T cells of mothers and their children.

The source material was blood. These receptors were obtained from a woman in her 40s in good health.

This clonotype has a count of ten or more. This chain joins TRBV29-1 and TRBJ1-4; D gene uncertain. This CDR3 has 12 amino acids. Per germline, CDR1 SQVTM and CDR2 ANQGSEA. V lost 3 bases, J lost 6 bases, and 8 bases lay in between. The CDR3 DNA follows: TGCAGCGTTGACTTCGGGGATGAAAAACTGTTTTTT. It encodes CSVDFGDEKLFF. Together with reference TRBV29-1 and TRBJ1-4, the CDR3 gives the full variable domain: SAVISQKPSRDICQRGTSLTIQCQVDSQVTMMFWYRQQPGQSLTLIATANQGSEATYESGFVIDKFPISRPNLTFSTLTVSNMSPEDSSIYLCSVDFGDEKLFFGSGTQLSVL.

The chain links TRBV6-5 to TRBJ1-1; D remains unclear. Germline V gene lookup returns CDR1 MNHEY and CDR2 SVGAGI. The CDR3 consists of 13 residues. V shed 2 bases and J shed 8 bases, with 12 bases lying between them. DNA of the CDR3: TGTGCCAGCAGTTACGAAATCCGCGGGGAAGCTTTCTTT. Protein sequence: CASSYEIRGEAFF.

The chain couples TRBV6-4 to TRBJ2-1; D not resolved. V was trimmed by 1 base and J by 4 bases, leaving 8 bases between them. The CDR3 has 14 amino acids. CDR1 and CDR2 from the germline V gene are MRHNA and SNTAGT. The CDR3 here is CASSDLVDYNEQFF. The CDR3, as DNA: TGTGCCAGCAGTGACTTGGTCGATTACAATGAGCAGTTCTTC.

This clonotype was recorded once. The chain is built from TRBV2 and TRBJ2-7; 13 nucleotides line up with TRBD2. This CDR3 spans 17 amino acids. The V gene's germline CDR1 is SNHLY and CDR2 FYNNEI. V was clipped by 4 bases and J by 0 bases; unmatched bases: 6. CDR3 protein: CASSGGLAGALSYEQYF. The CDR3 nucleotides are TGTGCCAGCAGTGGTGGACTAGCGGGGGCCCTCTCCTACGAGCAGTACTTC.

This clonotype was detected a few times. The J gene is TRBJ2-7, the V gene TRBV2; no clear D gene. CDR3 length: 11 amino acids. V was cut by 2 bases and J by 5 bases, with 4 bases left in between. From germline, CDR1 is SNHLY and CDR2 FYNNEI. Written as DNA, the CDR3 is TGTGCCAGCAGTGAATGGGACGAGCAGTACTTC. This sequence encodes CASSEWDEQYF. Variable domain in full (rest from reference TRBV2 and TRBJ2-7): EPEVTQTPSHQVTQMGQEVILRCVPISNHLYFYWYRQILGQKVEFLVSFYNNEISEKSEIFDDQFSVERPDGSNFTLKIRSTKLEDSAMYFCASSEWDEQYFGPGTRLTVT.

The J gene is TRBJ2-1, the V gene TRBV5-1, with TRBD1 matching over 9 bases. Germline CDR1 reads SGHRS; CDR2 reads YFSETQ. There are 14 residues in the CDR3. V gave up 4 bases and J gave up 8 bases; unmatched junction bases: 7. The CDR3, as DNA: TGCGCCAGCAGCCAAATCAGGACAGGGGATGAGCAGTTCTTC. Translation: CASSQIRTGDEQFF.

This clonotype was detected many times. This chain uses TRBV5-1 with TRBJ2-3; D gene uncertain. CDR1 and CDR2 from the germline V gene are SGHRS and YFSETQ. This CDR3 spans 11 amino acids. Deletions cut 3 bases from V and 5 bases from J, with 4 bases between. This chain's CDR3 is CASSSRDTQYF. Here the CDR3 DNA reads TGCGCCAGCAGCTCCCGAGATACGCAGTATTTT.